This T cell receptor (beta chain) was identified during a study of blood T cell repertoires in COVID-19. Overall study: From T cells, B-cell-depleted T cells, or PBMCs came the material, which was cDNA or gDNA.

This CDR3 has 14 amino acids. Trimming removed 5 bases at V and 0 bases at J, with 10 bases between. Germline loops: CDR1 LNHDA, CDR2 SQIVND (reference sequence). As processed by the authors: For nucleated cells, counts were estimated from reference gene primer amplification. Assay: immunoSEQ multiplex PCR; the TCRdb copy retains only in-frame clones and omits some. V, J and clone size are those of that table, while D and trimming were read from the DNA. The sample lists about 150,000 clones; roughly 84% were seen once. The chain recombines TRBV19 with TRBJ1-2, with unresolved D. Sequenced: peripheral blood. The sequence was collected from a woman aged 55-70 years with COVID-19, enrolled during active disease. CDR3 in amino acids: CASSRDKANYGYTF. As DNA, the CDR3 is TGTGCCAGTAGTCGGGATAAGGCTAACTATGGCTACACCTTC.